This is a list of T cell receptor beta chains from one sample in a study of blood T cell repertoires in COVID-19. Repertoires were generated with immunoSEQ multiplex PCR, while TCRdb's copy carries only in-frame clones and drops some. Of about 240,000 clones in the sample, about 90% were seen once. Sequencing was carried out using PBMCs or T cells enriched from blood (not recorded which). The receptors derive from a woman aged 40 to 50 with acute COVID-19. Both conserved end residues are part of each CDR3. The D gene is left open where the match is weak. Expanded clones are given a class, and other clones once, few, many or no size at all.

cdr3_nt cdr3_aa j_call v_call clone_size d_call
TGCAGCGTTGTAGGGACTAGCGGATACAATGAGCAGTTCTTC CSVVGTSGYNEQFF TRBJ2-1 TRBV29-1 - TRBD2
TGTGCCAGCAGCTTAGCGACTAGCGGGAGGGCCAGGGAGCAGTTCTTC CASSLATSGRAREQFF TRBJ2-1 TRBV7-9 - TRBD2
TGTGCCAGCAGCTTAGACCCACTAGCGGGAGGGCTGGATGAGCAGTTCTTC CASSLDPLAGGLDEQFF TRBJ2-1 TRBV7-2 - TRBD2
TGTGCCAGCAGTTTAGGACTTGGCTACGAGCAGTACTTC CASSLGLGYEQYF TRBJ2-7 TRBV28 - -
TGTGCCAGTAGTATATCAGCCAGCGGGTCCTACAATGAGCAGTTCTTC CASSISASGSYNEQFF TRBJ2-1 TRBV19 - -
TGTGCCAGCAGCTACGCGGGAGTCGATGAGCAGTTCTTC CASSYAGVDEQFF TRBJ2-1 TRBV5-4 few TRBD2
TGTGCCAGCAGTTATCGCAGGGGGAACACTGAAGCTTTCTTT CASSYRRGNTEAFF TRBJ1-1 TRBV6-5 - -
TGTGCCAGCAGCCCAACCCGGAATACAGGGCCGGAGTACTTC CASSPTRNTGPEYF TRBJ2-7 TRBV25-1 - -
TGTGCCAGCAGTGAAGGCGGGACTAGGATGGAAGAGCAGTACTTC CASSEGGTRMEEQYF TRBJ2-7 TRBV2 - TRBD2
TGTGCCAGCAGTTACTCGAGGGTAGCGCGTGAGCAGTTCTTC CASSYSRVAREQFF TRBJ2-1 TRBV6-5 - -
TGTGCCAGCAGCTTACTAGCGGGAGCTTTCGAGCAGTACTTC CASSLLAGAFEQYF TRBJ2-7 TRBV7-9 - TRBD2
TGTGCCAGCAGCACCGACCTGACAGGGGAGGAGCAGTACTTC CASSTDLTGEEQYF TRBJ2-7 TRBV5-6 - TRBD1
TGTGCCAGCAGCGTAGAGGGGGACCCGGGACAGGTGAACTATGGCTACACCTTC CASSVEGDPGQVNYGYTF TRBJ1-2 TRBV9 - TRBD1
TGCAGTGCTAGTCCCCTAGCGGCATCCTACGAGCAGTACTTC CSASPLAASYEQYF TRBJ2-7 TRBV20-1 - TRBD2
TGTGCCAGCAGTGACAAGGACAGGGGGCTGGGCAATCAGCCCCAGCATTTT CASSDKDRGLGNQPQHF TRBJ1-5 TRBV6-1 - TRBD1
TGTGCCAGCAGCCAAGAAATAGCGGATCCCGGGGAGCTGTTTTTT CASSQEIADPGELFF TRBJ2-2 TRBV3-1/TRBV3-2 few -
TGTGCCAGCAGTTTAGAGGTCGGCTCACCCCTCCACTTT CASSLEVGSPLHF TRBJ1-6 TRBV27 - -
TGTGCCAGAATTTCAGGGGGCGGTCAGCCCCAGCATTTT CARISGGGQPQHF TRBJ1-5 TRBV5-3 - TRBD1
TGTGCCAGCAGCAAGGGGGGGGAGTCCTCTGGAAACACCATATATTTT CASSKGGESSGNTIYF TRBJ1-3 TRBV7-9 - -
TGTGCCAGCAGTCCGCGGGACAGTCATGGCTACACCTTC CASSPRDSHGYTF TRBJ1-2 TRBV27 - TRBD1
TGTGCCAGTAGTTGGACCACAGGGGTAGACCCCTACGAGCAGTACTTC CASSWTTGVDPYEQYF TRBJ2-7 TRBV19 - TRBD1
TGTGCCAGCAGGCGGACTAGCGGCCTAAATACAGATACGCAGTATTTT CASRRTSGLNTDTQYF TRBJ2-3 TRBV2 - TRBD2
TGTGCCAGCAGCGAAGGGACAGGCTCTGGAAACACCATATATTTT CASSEGTGSGNTIYF TRBJ1-3 TRBV25-1 - TRBD1
TGCAGTGCTAGTGTGCTAGCGGAGGGGGAGCAGTACTTC CSASVLAEGEQYF TRBJ2-7 TRBV20-1 - TRBD2
TGTGCCAGCAGTTACTCGGGAGGGGAGACTGGAAACACCATATATTTT CASSYSGGETGNTIYF TRBJ1-3 TRBV6-5 - -
TGTGCCAGCAGTAGGGGGGGACAGGGTAACACTGAAGCTTTCTTT CASSRGGQGNTEAFF TRBJ1-1 TRBV6-5 - TRBD1
TGTGCCAGCAGCTTGACCCGGACTAGCGGGAGGTCCTGGAGAGTGGAGCAGTACTTC CASSLTRTSGRSWRVEQYF TRBJ2-7 TRBV7-3 - TRBD2
TGTGCCAGCAGCCAGGACGGGAGCTTGGACATTCAGTACTTC CASSQDGSLDIQYF TRBJ2-4 TRBV3-1/TRBV3-2 - -
TGTGCCAGCAGCCCGTACGGGACTTCGGAGACCCAGTACTTC CASSPYGTSETQYF TRBJ2-5 TRBV7-3 - -
TGTGCCAGCAAACCCGGACTAGCGGGATGGGAGACCCAGTACTTC CASKPGLAGWETQYF TRBJ2-5 TRBV7-8 - TRBD2
TGTGCCAGCAGCTTGTTACAGGGGAACTCCTACGAGCAGTACTTC CASSLLQGNSYEQYF TRBJ2-7 TRBV5-5 few TRBD1
TGCAGCGGCACCGGGACAGGGGGCGATGGCTACACCTTC CSGTGTGGDGYTF TRBJ1-2 TRBV29-1 - TRBD1
TGTGCCAGCAGTGCCGTGGGGGGACAGCGCACAGATACGCAGTATTTT CASSAVGGQRTDTQYF TRBJ2-3 TRBV6-4 - -
TGTGCCAGCAGCTTCGGGTTTAGGAATTCACCCCTCCACTTT CASSFGFRNSPLHF TRBJ1-6 TRBV11-2 - -
TGTGCCAGCAGCGTAGGGGCTAGCGGTTTCACAGATACGCAGTATTTT CASSVGASGFTDTQYF TRBJ2-3 TRBV9 - TRBD2
TGTGCCAGCTCACAGACAGGGGACTATGGCTACACCTTC CASSQTGDYGYTF TRBJ1-2 TRBV18 - TRBD1
TGTGCCAGCAGTGACGCGGGTGGCACAGATACGCAGTATTTT CASSDAGGTDTQYF TRBJ2-3 TRBV6-4 - -
TGTGCCAGCAGCCCGGCGACAGGACAGGTTTACGAGCAGTACTTC CASSPATGQVYEQYF TRBJ2-7 TRBV7-9 - TRBD1
TGTGCCTGGTCCTTGGGGGGGAACACTGAAGCTTTCTTT CAWSLGGNTEAFF TRBJ1-1 TRBV30 - -
TGTGCCAGCACCCTGGGTCTAGCGGCCTACAATGAGCAGTTCTTC CASTLGLAAYNEQFF TRBJ2-1 TRBV3-1/TRBV3-2 - TRBD2
TGTGCCAGCAGCTCACCAGGACTAGCGGGAGGGGTGACCCAGTACTTC CASSSPGLAGGVTQYF TRBJ2-5 TRBV7-2 - TRBD2
TGTGCCACCTGGTCGGGGAATGAGCAGTTCTTC CATWSGNEQFF TRBJ2-1 TRBV24-1 - -
TGTGCCAGCAGCTTAGCGGGAGGGCTAGATACGCAGTATTTT CASSLAGGLDTQYF TRBJ2-3 TRBV7-9 - TRBD2
TGTGCCAGCAGTCCGCTCCGGGACTACGCTGTTCTTGAGCAGTTCTTC CASSPLRDYAVLEQFF TRBJ2-1 TRBV28 - TRBD2
TGTGCCAGCAGTTACGGGGACTACCAGGGGGAGACCCAGTACTTC CASSYGDYQGETQYF TRBJ2-5 TRBV6-5 - -
TGTGCCAGCAGCTTGTATGCCGGGTCAACTAACTATGGCTACACCTTC CASSLYAGSTNYGYTF TRBJ1-2 TRBV5-6 - -